Following are 17 T cell receptor beta chains from one sample sequenced in a study of T cells in women clearing cervical HPV infection. TCRdb's copy holds only in-frame clones and misses some; the assay was immunoSEQ multiplex PCR. This sample carries approximately 39,000 clones, with around 3.5% going to the ten biggest clones. The sequenced material came from blood buffy coat. The receptors derive from a woman aged 18 to 69 with a cervical HPV16 infection that either progressed to CIN3+ or cleared (not recorded which).

For this clone: The read comes to an end 3 residues before the CDR3 does, leaving the germline J gene to fill in the end. The V and J genes are TRBV4-2 and TRBJ2-5; 13 bases are shared with TRBD2. The J segment lost 2 bases and the V segment lost 4 bases, leaving 4 bases of the junction unmatched. The V gene's germline CDR1 is LGHNA and CDR2 YNFKEQ. The CDR3 sequence is 16 residues long. CDR3 DNA (partial): TGTGCCAGCAGCCCCGGGACTAGCGGGGAACAAGAGACC. Amino acids: CASSPGTSGEQET. The whole CDR3 is CASSPGTSGEQETQYF.

With respect to this clone: The CDR3 is cut off 3 residues early in the read; its end comes from the germline J gene. The same CDR3 also results from other DNA sequences found in this sample. This chain links TRBV12-3 or TRBV12-4 with TRBJ2-5; 9 bases map to TRBD2. CDR3 length equals 15 residues. The junction had 7 bases not matched to a gene; V was cut back by 3 bases and J by 5 bases. The CDR3 bases that were read are TGTGCCAGCAGTTTGACTAGCGGCCGAGGGGAGACC. It codes for CASSLTSGRGET. In full, the CDR3 reads CASSLTSGRGETQYF.

A word on this clone: The read is 3 residues too short to cover the CDR3 end, so that end is filled in from the germline J gene. The gene calls are TRBV7-2 and TRBJ1-2; weak D call: TRBD1 (5 bases). CDR3 length equals 14 residues. Per the germline V gene, CDR1 is SGHTA and CDR2 is FQGNSA. The CDR3 here is CASSLQGYTYDYTF. The CDR3 bases that were read are TGTGCCAGCAGCTTACAGGGATACACCTACGAC.

To note about this clone: With the read ending 3 residues before the CDR3 end, the germline J gene is used to fill in that end. The rearrangement joins TRBV7-3 to TRBJ2-5; 7 nucleotides align to TRBD1. CDR3 size: 15 residues. Germline V CDR1 and CDR2: SGHTA, FQGTGA. The ends lost 0 bases at V and 4 bases at J; junction bases unmatched: 5. CDR3 sequence: CASSLTGGMAETQYF. The sequenced CDR3 bases are TGTGCCAGCAGCTTAACAGGGGGCATGGCAGAGACC.

Turning to this clone: The read gets to within 3 residues of the CDR3 end, and the germline J gene fills in the rest. This chain connects TRBV7-2 to TRBJ1-1; unclear D gene. The CDR3 totals 15 residues. Germline V gene data show CDR1 as SGHTA and CDR2 as FQGNSA. Trimming removed 3 bases from V and 2 bases from J, with 13 bases in between. The sequenced part of the CDR3 DNA is TGTGCCAGCAGCTTGCAGCGGTATACTAACACTGAA. Translating it yields CASSLQRYTNTE. The CDR3 in its entirety is CASSLQRYTNTEAFF.

With respect to this clone: Read data end 3 residues before the CDR3 end; the end is taken from the germline J gene. The chain combines TRBV7-9 with TRBJ1-4; D ambiguous. Looked up from germline, CDR1 is SEHNR and CDR2 is FQNEAQ (reference sequence). The CDR3 sequence is 14 residues long. V was pared by 8 bases and J by 2 bases, with 12 bases between. The CDR3 region is CASSAAGTNEKLFF. CDR3 DNA (partial): TGTGCCAGCTCGGCCGCGGGCACTAATGAAAAA.

The CDR3 reads CASSPGQGSYNEQFF. The CDR3 DNA, read in part, is TGTGCCAGCAGCCCAGGACAGGGTTCCTACAATGAG. The chain combines TRBV6-4 with TRBJ2-1, with 8 positions matching TRBD1. From the germline J gene comes the end of the CDR3, since the read stops 3 residues before it. The CDR3 is 15 amino acids. The V segment lost 6 bases and the J segment 1 base; nucleotides outside the gene matches: 5. CDR1 and CDR2 (germline): MRHNA, SNTAGT.

A word on this clone: The CDR3 goes on 3 residues after the read ends, and that part is filled in from the germline J gene. The V and J genes are TRBV6-2 or TRBV6-3 and TRBJ1-4; a weak D match, TRBD1 (6 bases). Germline CDR1 MNHEY, CDR2 SVGEGT. This CDR3 is built from 14 residues. Trimming pared 4 bases from V and 7 bases from J, leaving 13 bases between. CDR3 DNA, as far as it was read: TGTGCCAGCAGTTCCGCGAGGGGGAGTGAAAAA. Translation: CASSSARGSEK. The CDR3, in full, reads CASSSARGSEKLFF.

Concerning this clone itself: The sequenced fragment ends 3 residues before the CDR3 boundary, so the rest is inferred from the germline J gene. The chain has TRBV7-2 and TRBJ1-5; TRBD1 is a possible D gene (6 bases). The CDR3 runs 13 residues. V was pared by 5 bases and J by 4 bases, with 9 bases between. The germline V gene encodes CDR1 SGHTA and CDR2 FQGNSA. The sequenced CDR3 bases are TGTGCCAGCAGCCAAGGGGGTAATCAGCCC. Protein sequence: CASSQGGNQP. The complete CDR3 sequence is CASSQGGNQPQHF.

About this clone itself: The read is 3 residues too short to cover the CDR3 end, so that end is filled in from the germline J gene. The chain has TRBV20-1 and TRBJ2-1; possibly TRBD1 for D (6 bases). Germline CDR1 and CDR2: DFQATT and SNEGSKA (reference sequence). The CDR3 runs 16 residues. Trimming pared 4 bases from V and 0 bases from J, leaving 16 bases between. The covered CDR3 bases are TGCAGTGCTATATTCCGGACAGCGAACTCCTACAATGAG. Protein: CSAIFRTANSYNE. The entire CDR3 sequence reads CSAIFRTANSYNEQFF.

Note on this clone: The CDR3 end falls 3 residues outside the read, so it is completed with the germline J gene. The rearrangement uses TRBV20-1 and TRBJ2-3; D unclear. Germline CDR1 reads DFQATT; CDR2 reads SNEGSKA (reference sequence). V was clipped by 6 bases and J by 2 bases, with 12 bases between them. CDR3 length equals 13 residues. The CDR3 is CSAPPPDTDTQYF. Incomplete CDR3 DNA: TGCAGTGCCCCGCCCCCAGACACAGATACG.

With respect to this clone: The sequenced fragment ends 3 residues before the CDR3 boundary, so the rest is inferred from the germline J gene. Other DNA sequences within the sample encode an identical CDR3. This chain uses TRBV7-2 with TRBJ1-2; a possible D gene is TRBD1 (5 bases). CDR3 size: 12 residues. CDR1 SGHTA and CDR2 FQGNSA come from the germline V gene. The CDR3 region is CASSSETDTYTF. Incomplete CDR3 DNA: TGTGCCAGCAGCTCAGAGACAGATACC.

CDR3: CSARDLGVSAGANVLTF. CDR3 DNA (partial): TGCAGTGCTAGAGATCTCGGGGTATCTGCTGGGGCCAACGTC. The V gene is TRBV20-1, the J gene TRBJ2-6, with a tentative D call TRBD2 (5 bases). The read ends 3 residues shy of where the CDR3 ends; the end is completed using the germline J gene. The CDR3 is 17 residues long. The V gene's germline CDR1 is DFQATT and CDR2 SNEGSKA (reference sequence). Trimming shortened V by 0 bases and J by 2 bases, and 14 bases separated the two germline ends.

Concerning this clone: The CDR3 end lies 3 residues beyond the end of the read and is filled in from the germline J gene. The rearrangement joins TRBV20-1 to TRBJ2-7; 7 positions agree with TRBD1. The CDR3 sequence is 12 residues long. Germline V gives CDR1 DFQATT, CDR2 SNEGSKA (reference sequence). V lost 6 bases, J lost 2 bases, and 4 bases stayed unmatched. CDR3 protein: CSAPDRTYEQYF. The CDR3 bases that were read are TGCAGTGCCCCGGACAGGACCTACGAG.

Comment on this clone: The read terminates 3 residues before the CDR3 end, so the remaining end is supplied by the germline J gene. The genes are TRBV2 and TRBJ2-1; TRBD2 matches at 15 bases. Trimming cost V 0 bases and J 6 bases; bases outside gene matches: 3. This CDR3 spans 17 amino acids. Germline V gene lookup returns CDR1 SNHLY and CDR2 FYNNEI. The sequenced CDR3 bases are TGTGCCAGCAGTGAAGCAGTGGGACTAGCGGGGGGCAATGAG. This sequence encodes CASSEAVGLAGGNE. The whole CDR3 protein is CASSEAVGLAGGNEQFF.

Details on this clone: Read data end 3 residues before the CDR3 end; the end is taken from the germline J gene. The chain has TRBV7-2 and TRBJ2-4, with TRBD1 as a possible D gene (5 bases). This CDR3 has 15 amino acids. Germline loops: CDR1 SGHTA, CDR2 FQGNSA. CDR3: CASNTYTTANYGQYF. Incomplete CDR3 DNA: TGTGCCAGCAACACATACACGACAGCTAACTATGGT. The full variable domain, completed using reference TRBV7-2 and TRBJ2-4, is GAGVSQSPSNKVTEKGKDVELRCDPISGHTALYWYRQSLGQGLEFLIYFQGNSAPDKSGLPSDRFSAERTGGSVSTLTIQRTQQEDSAVYLCASNTYTTANYGQYFGAGTRLSVL.

Worth noting for this clone: The read ends 3 residues shy of where the CDR3 ends; the end is completed using the germline J gene. The genes are TRBV20-1 and TRBJ1-1; 7 nucleotides line up with TRBD1. The CDR3 spans 12 residues. Per the germline V gene, CDR1 is DFQATT and CDR2 is SNEGSKA (reference sequence). Trimming at V came to 6 bases and at J to 7 bases, leaving 8 bases not matched to a gene. The sequenced CDR3 bases are TGCAGTGCCCCAGGGGGGTTCAGTGAA. Its translation: CSAPGGFSE. The full CDR3 protein reads CSAPGGFSEAFF.